This TCR beta chain was captured in a study of beta chain features in type 1 diabetes (dated by TCRdb to the late 2010s). The study in broad terms: Patients and healthy donors did not differ in mean age, gender distribution, total cell number or subset yield. The study compared TCRB repertoires of sorted circulating CD4+ T cell subsets between recently diagnosed type 1 diabetes patients and matched healthy donors. Across all samples, about 110 million sorted cells were examined, and cell number per subset correlated strongly with RNA yield. Regulatory and stem cell-like memory subsets were obtained from only 8 patients and about 8 healthy donors, while naive and central memory subsets were obtained from all 30 or so donors.

On this clone: Its antigen is still unknown. One base away there is no much larger clone; base qualities are not given.

The entire amount of isolated RNA was reverse transcribed using the High Capacity cDNA Reverse Transcription Kit, so the sequenced TCRB transcripts were expressed ones. Deep immunoSEQ sequencing was applied to naive, central memory and regulatory T cell samples, giving an average of about 3.8 million total reads per sample. Sorted cells were lysed in RLT buffer and RNA was extracted with DNase-treated RNeasy Micro or Mini kits, depending on cell number. Each cell subset was processed separately to prevent cross-contamination, with patient and healthy donor samples processed together. Using the immunoSEQ multiplex PCR, TCRB sequences were amplified from cDNA into 87-bp fragments spanning the CDR3 region. Sequencing of the amplicons was performed on the Illumina HiSeq platform. The authors' analysis ran thus. Synthetic template baselines were used to correct PCR bias computationally, reads within Hamming distance 2 were collapsed, and singletons that could not be merged were discarded. By aligning reads against IMGT, V, D and J genes, CDR3 length, and insertions or deletions at six rearrangement sites were assigned. Within each subset, clonotype counts were normalized to sorted cell number, after which true diversity and Gini coefficients were computed with the tcR R package. The overlap coefficient, calculated on TCRB nucleotide sequences, was used to measure repertoire sharing. The immuneACCESS repertoire file appears here via TCRdb, limited to in-frame rearrangements. These files lack a portion of the clones; in checked studies, under half of the deficit traces to unresolved V genes, and the cause of the others is not known. Clonal size and the V and J genes are those of that table, whereas D and trimming came from the DNA. Here the sample has some 250,000 clones; 25% to 30% occur a single time. The ten largest clones take up 4% of the sample.

Each donor gave one peripheral blood draw, approximately 110 mL on average, collected into heparinised tubes. A BD FACSAria II was used to sort naive, central memory, regulatory and stem cell-like memory CD4+ T cells with a panel that included CD45RO, CCR7, CD25, CD127, CD95 and CD27. Purity was above 98% for every sorted population. PBMCs were isolated right away by Lymphoprep density gradient centrifugation and were stained directly, without culture. To minimize batch effects, samples were stained and sorted in pairs, one healthy donor with one patient per experiment. V loses 7 bases of germline sequence and J loses 1 base, and the interval between the two ends is 19 bases. Reading from cysteine to phenylalanine, the CDR3 counts 15 amino acids. Just the 45-base CDR3 DNA is kept, in frame starting at base 1. The germline V gene specifies SQVTM as CDR1 and ANQGSEA as CDR2. The investigation overall reported the following: In all four CD4+ subsets, TCRB CDR3 length was moderately but significantly shorter in type 1 diabetes patients. Naive, central memory and regulatory TCRB repertoires appeared to be more alike among patients than among healthy donors. PCR might favor shorter templates, but patient and control samples were amplified and corrected together, so any skew would affect both groups equally. Patients with type 1 diabetes made fewer insertions and deleted more nucleotides at VDJ recombination sites, implying thymic rearrangement abnormalities. Because small numbers of individuals were included in the HLA sub-analyses, any influence of HLA type on TCRB rearrangement was left unresolved. Because cDNA rather than genomic DNA was sequenced, highly expressing activated cells could have been over-represented, although no difference in activation and CD3 levels was found between groups.

What was sequenced was central memory CD4+ T cells from blood. The receptor's source is a man younger than 40 in good health. The chain joins TRBV29-1 to TRBJ1-1, and TRBD1 may be the D gene, going by 6 matching bases. The nucleotide sequence reads as follows: TGCAGCGGTAGTATGATGGGACATAGGAACACTGAAGCTTTCTTT. Its protein reads: CSGSMMGHRNTEAFF.